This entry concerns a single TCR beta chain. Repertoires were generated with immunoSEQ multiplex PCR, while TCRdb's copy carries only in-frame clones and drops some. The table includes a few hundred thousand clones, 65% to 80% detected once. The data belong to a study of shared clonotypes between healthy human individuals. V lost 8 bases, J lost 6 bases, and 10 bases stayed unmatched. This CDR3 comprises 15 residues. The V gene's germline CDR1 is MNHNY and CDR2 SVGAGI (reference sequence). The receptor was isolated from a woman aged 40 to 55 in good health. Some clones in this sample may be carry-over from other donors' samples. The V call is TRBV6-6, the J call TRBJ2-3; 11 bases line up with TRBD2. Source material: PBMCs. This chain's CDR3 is CASDLTSGRSDTQYF. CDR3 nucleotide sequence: TGTGCCAGCGACCTAACTAGCGGGAGATCGGATACGCAGTATTTT.